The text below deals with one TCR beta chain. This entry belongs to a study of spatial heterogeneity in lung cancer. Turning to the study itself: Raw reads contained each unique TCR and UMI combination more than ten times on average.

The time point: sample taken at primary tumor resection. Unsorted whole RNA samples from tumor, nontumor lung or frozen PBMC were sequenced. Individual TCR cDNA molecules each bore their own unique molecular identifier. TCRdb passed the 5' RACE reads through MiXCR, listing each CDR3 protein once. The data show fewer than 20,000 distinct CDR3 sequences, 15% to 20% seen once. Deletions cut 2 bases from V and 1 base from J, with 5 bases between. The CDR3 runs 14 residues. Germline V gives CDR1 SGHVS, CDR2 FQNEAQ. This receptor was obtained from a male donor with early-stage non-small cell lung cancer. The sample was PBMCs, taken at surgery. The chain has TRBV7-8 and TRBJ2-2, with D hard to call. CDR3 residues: CASSLMGNTGELFF. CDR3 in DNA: TGTGCCAGCAGCTTAATGGGGAACACCGGGGAGCTGTTTTTT.